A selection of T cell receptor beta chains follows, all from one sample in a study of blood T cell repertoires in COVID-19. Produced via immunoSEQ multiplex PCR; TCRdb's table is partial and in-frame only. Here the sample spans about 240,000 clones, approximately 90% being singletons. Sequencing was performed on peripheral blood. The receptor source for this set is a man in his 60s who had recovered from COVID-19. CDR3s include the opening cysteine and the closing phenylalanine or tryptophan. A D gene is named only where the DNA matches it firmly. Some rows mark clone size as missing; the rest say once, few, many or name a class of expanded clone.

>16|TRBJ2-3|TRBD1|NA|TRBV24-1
CATSEPGQGRTNTQYF
TGTGCCACCAGTGAACCGGGACAGGGGAGGACAAATACGCAGTATTTT
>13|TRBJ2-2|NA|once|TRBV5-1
CASSPQGTGELFF
TGCGCCAGCAGCCCCCAGGGAACCGGGGAGCTGTTTTTT
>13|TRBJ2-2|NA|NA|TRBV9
CASSVGRAGELFF
TGTGCCAGCAGCGTAGGCAGGGCCGGGGAGCTGTTTTTT
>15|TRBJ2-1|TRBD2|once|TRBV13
CASSPSGGAVYEQFF
TGTGCCAGCAGCCCTAGCGGGGGGGCTGTATATGAGCAGTTCTTC
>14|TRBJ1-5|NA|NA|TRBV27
CASSLGDSNQPQHF
TGTGCCAGCAGTCTCGGAGATAGCAATCAGCCCCAGCATTTT
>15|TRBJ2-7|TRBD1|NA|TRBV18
CASSRLGGSGYEQYF
TGTGCCAGCTCACGCCTAGGGGGCTCCGGATACGAGCAGTACTTC
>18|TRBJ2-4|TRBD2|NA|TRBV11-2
CASSLISGGALGKNIQYF
TGTGCCAGCAGCTTAATTAGCGGGGGGGCCCTTGGCAAAAACATTCAGTACTTC
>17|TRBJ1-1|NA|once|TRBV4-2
CASSQAKTGRGNTEAFF
TGTGCCAGCAGCCAAGCGAAGACAGGAAGGGGGAACACTGAAGCTTTCTTT
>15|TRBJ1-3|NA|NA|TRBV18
CASSPGLPPGNTIYF
TGTGCCAGCTCACCAGGACTTCCTCCTGGAAACACCATATATTTT
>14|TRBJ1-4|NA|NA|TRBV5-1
CASSADSHNEKLFF
TGCGCCAGCAGCGCGGACAGTCATAATGAAAAACTGTTTTTT
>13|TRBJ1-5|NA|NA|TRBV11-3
CASGLGQYQPQHF
TGTGCCAGCGGTCTTGGACAGTATCAGCCCCAGCATTTT
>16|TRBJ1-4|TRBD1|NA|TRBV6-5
CASSYLQGGSNEKLFF
TGTGCCAGCAGTTACTTACAGGGGGGGTCGAATGAAAAACTGTTTTTT
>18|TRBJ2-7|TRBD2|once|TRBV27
CASSLRVGTSGGAYEQYF
TGTGCCAGCAGTTTGAGGGTCGGGACTAGCGGGGGGGCCTACGAGCAGTACTTC
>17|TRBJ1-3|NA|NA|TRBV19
CASSTKYREKAGNTIYF
TGTGCCAGTAGTACAAAATACAGGGAGAAGGCTGGAAACACCATATATTTT
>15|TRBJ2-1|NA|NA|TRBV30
CAWRGDRDNYNEQFF
TGTGCCTGGAGAGGGGACCGGGACAACTACAATGAGCAGTTCTTC
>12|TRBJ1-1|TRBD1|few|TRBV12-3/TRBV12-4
CASRYNRGQPFF
TGTGCCAGCAGATACAACAGGGGGCAACCTTTCTTT
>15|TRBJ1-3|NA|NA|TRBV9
CASSALGSSGNTIYF
TGTGCCAGCAGCGCCCTCGGGAGCTCTGGAAACACCATATATTTT
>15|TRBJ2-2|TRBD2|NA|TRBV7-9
CASVREGGNTGELFF
TGTGCCAGCGTTCGGGAGGGGGGGAACACCGGGGAGCTGTTTTTT
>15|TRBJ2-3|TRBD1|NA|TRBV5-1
CASSLQQGPWDTQYF
TGCGCCAGCAGCTTGCAACAGGGGCCATGGGATACGCAGTATTTT
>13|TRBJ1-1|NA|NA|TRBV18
CASSPGQGNWAFF
TGTGCCAGCTCACCAGGGCAGGGAAATTGGGCTTTCTTT
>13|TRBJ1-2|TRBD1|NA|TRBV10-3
CAIGQGLNYGYTF
TGTGCCATCGGACAGGGCCTTAACTATGGCTACACCTTC
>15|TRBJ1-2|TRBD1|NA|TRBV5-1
CASSLAGQGAFGYTF
TGCGCCAGCAGCTTAGCGGGACAGGGGGCTTTCGGCTACACCTTC
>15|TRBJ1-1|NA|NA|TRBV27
CASSSSSAGGTEAFF
TGTGCCAGCAGTTCAAGTTCCGCGGGAGGGACTGAAGCTTTCTTT
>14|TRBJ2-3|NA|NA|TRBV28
CASFSGTYRATQYF
TGTGCCAGCTTTAGTGGGACCTACAGGGCTACGCAGTATTTT
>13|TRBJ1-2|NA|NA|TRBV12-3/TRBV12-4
CASSWRDNYGYTF
TGTGCCAGCAGTTGGCGGGACAACTATGGCTACACCTTC
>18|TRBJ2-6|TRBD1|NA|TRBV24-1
CATSAPDRVATGANVLTF
TGTGCCACCAGTGCCCCAGACAGGGTAGCAACTGGGGCCAACGTCCTGACTTTC
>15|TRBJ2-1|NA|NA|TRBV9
CASSVGPVSYNEQFF
TGTGCCAGCAGCGTAGGGCCAGTCTCCTACAATGAGCAGTTCTTC
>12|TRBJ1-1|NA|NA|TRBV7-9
CASSLTGFEAFF
TGTGCCAGCAGTCTAACAGGGTTTGAAGCTTTCTTT
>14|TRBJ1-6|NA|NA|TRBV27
CASSMDRPNSPLHF
TGTGCCAGCAGTATGGACAGACCAAATTCACCCCTCCACTTT
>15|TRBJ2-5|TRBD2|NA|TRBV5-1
CASSLGSSGQETQYF
TGCGCCAGCAGCTTGGGGTCTAGCGGACAAGAGACCCAGTACTTC
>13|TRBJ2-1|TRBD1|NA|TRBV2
CASTPGRDRVVFF
TGTGCCAGCACTCCAGGCCGGGACAGGGTTGTGTTCTTC
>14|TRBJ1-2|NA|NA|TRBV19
CASSIGQLYYGYTF
TGTGCCAGTAGTATAGGACAATTATACTATGGCTACACCTTC
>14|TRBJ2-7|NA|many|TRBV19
CASSIRVGAYEQYF
TGTGCCAGTAGTATCAGGGTAGGGGCCTACGAGCAGTACTTC
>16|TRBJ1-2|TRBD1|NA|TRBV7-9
CASSLAPGQGNYGYTF
TGTGCCAGCAGCTTAGCACCGGGACAGGGCAACTATGGCTACACCTTC
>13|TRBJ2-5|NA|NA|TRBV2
CASRGLNGETQYF
TGTGCCAGCAGAGGACTTAACGGGGAGACCCAGTACTTC
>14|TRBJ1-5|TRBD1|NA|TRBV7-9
CATSRDSYNQPQHF
TGTGCCACTTCCCGGGACAGTTACAATCAGCCCCAGCATTTT
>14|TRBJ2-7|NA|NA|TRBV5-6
CASSLWYRTYEQYF
TGTGCCAGCAGCTTGTGGTACAGAACCTACGAGCAGTACTTC
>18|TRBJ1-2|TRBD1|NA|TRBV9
CASRADPGTGGDGYGYTF
TGTGCCAGCAGAGCCGATCCCGGGACAGGGGGCGACGGGTATGGCTACACCTTC
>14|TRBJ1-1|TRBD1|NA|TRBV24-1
CATSDSGQGNIAFF
TGTGCCACCAGTGATTCGGGACAGGGTAACATAGCTTTCTTT